These T cell receptor beta chains were read from a single sample in a study of Tregs in tolerant kidney transplant recipients. Their target antigens are unknown. Repertoires were generated with immunoSEQ multiplex PCR, while TCRdb's copy carries only in-frame clones and drops some. Of roughly 19,000 clones in the sample, about 71% were seen once. The source material was Tregs from blood cultured with allogeneic cells. These receptors originate from a human donor in good health. Each CDR3 is given with its conserved first and last residue. A D gene is named only where the DNA matches it firmly. Clone size is not always given. Where it is, it says once, few, many or a class for expanded clones.

j_call v_call d_call clone_size cdr3_nt cdr3_aa
TRBJ1-3 TRBV19 NA few TGTGCCAGTAGTCTACGGAGTTCCTCTGGAAACACCATATATTTT CASSLRSSSGNTIYF
TRBJ1-4 TRBV5-1 TRBD1 NA TGCGCCAGCAGCTTGCCCGAACAGGGGAGGGGTGAAAAACTGTTTTTT CASSLPEQGRGEKLFF
TRBJ2-7 TRBV11-2 TRBD1 NA TGTGCCAGCAGCCTGGGGACAGGCCTCAACGAGCAGTACTTC CASSLGTGLNEQYF
TRBJ2-2 TRBV15 NA NA TGTGCCACCAGCAGAGGAGGGGTGAACACCGGGGAGCTGTTTTTT CATSRGGVNTGELFF
TRBJ1-4 TRBV7-9 NA NA TGTGCCAGCAGCTTCTATGAAAAACTGTTTTTT CASSFYEKLFF
TRBJ2-5 TRBV9 NA NA TGTGCCAGCAGCAGCGAGAGTTGGGAGACCCAGTACTTC CASSSESWETQYF
TRBJ2-1 TRBV11-2 TRBD2 NA TGTGCCAGCAGCTTAGCGGGGGGTCAATACAATGAGCAGTTCTTC CASSLAGGQYNEQFF
TRBJ2-1 TRBV27 TRBD2 NA TGTGCCAGCAGTTTATACCCTTCCGGGACTAGCGGGAAGTACAATGAGCAGTTCTTC CASSLYPSGTSGKYNEQFF
TRBJ2-1 TRBV7-9 NA NA TGTGCCAGCAGCCCAGGGAAGGGTTGGGTAATCAATGAGCAGTTCTTC CASSPGKGWVINEQFF
TRBJ1-1 TRBV7-3 NA NA TGTGCCAGCAGCTTAACGGGGGGTTTGTACACTGAAGCTTTCTTT CASSLTGGLYTEAFF
TRBJ2-7 TRBV7-9 TRBD2 NA TGTGCCAGCAGCCCGAACCGGGAGGTTTCCTACGAGCAGTACTTC CASSPNREVSYEQYF
TRBJ1-5 TRBV19 NA few TGTGCCACAACCCGGGAACCTACGATGAGCAATCAGCCCCAGCATTTT CATTREPTMSNQPQHF
TRBJ1-1 TRBV6-1 NA NA TGTGCCAGCAGTGATCCAGGTACCTACACTGAAGCTTTCTTT CASSDPGTYTEAFF
TRBJ1-2 TRBV29-1 NA NA TGCAGCGTTGGAGGGAACTATGGCTACACCTTC CSVGGNYGYTF
TRBJ2-3 TRBV14 NA NA TGTGCCAGCAGTCAAGCAATTTTAGGCCTGGGGACAGATACGCAGTATTTT CASSQAILGLGTDTQYF
TRBJ1-1 TRBV16 NA NA TGTGCCAGCAGCCAATCGCGGGCGGCTGAAGCTTTCTTT CASSQSRAAEAFF
TRBJ2-3 TRBV19 NA NA TGTGCCAGTAGTGCCCGGGCCCCGTTAGTGGATACGCAGTATTTT CASSARAPLVDTQYF
TRBJ1-6 TRBV9 NA NA TGTGCCAGCAGCGCCTACGGGGGTAGAGGTAATTCACCCCTCCACTTT CASSAYGGRGNSPLHF
TRBJ2-2 TRBV25-1 TRBD1 NA TGTGCCAGCAGTGACAGGGGGCTTTACACCGGGGAACTGTTTTTT CASSDRGLYTGELFF
TRBJ2-5 TRBV5-5 TRBD2 NA TGTGCCAGCAGCTTGGAGGCAGCGGGAGGAGTTGAGACCCAGTACTTC CASSLEAAGGVETQYF
TRBJ2-5 TRBV6-5 NA NA TGTGCCAGCAGTTACCAGGTTTCATCGACCCAGTACTTC CASSYQVSSTQYF
TRBJ1-1 TRBV28 NA NA TGTGCCAGCAGGAACGGGGGCCGGGCTGAAGCTTTCTTT CASRNGGRAEAFF
TRBJ1-2 TRBV11-2 TRBD1 few TGTGCCAGCAGCCTCCGACAGGGTCGAGGCTACACCTTC CASSLRQGRGYTF
TRBJ2-7 TRBV19 TRBD2 medium-sized TGTGCCAGTAGTATCTCTTCCTCCAGCGGGAGTCGCTCCTACGAGCAGTACTTC CASSISSSSGSRSYEQYF
TRBJ1-1 TRBV6-5 NA once TGTGCCAGCAAGGACACTGAAGCTTTCTTT CASKDTEAFF
TRBJ2-5 TRBV4-1 NA NA TGCGCCAGCAGCCAAGGGGCCGGGGACCTCCAAGAGACCCAGTACTTC CASSQGAGDLQETQYF
TRBJ2-7 TRBV6-5 NA once TGTGCCAGCAGTTACTCAGGGGGTGAGGAGTCTTACGAGCAGTACTTC CASSYSGGEESYEQYF
TRBJ1-2 TRBV5-4 NA NA TGTGCCAGCAGCTTGGGGGGAGAAAAGTATGGCTACACCTTC CASSLGGEKYGYTF
TRBJ2-1 TRBV19 TRBD2 few TGTGCCAGTAGTATGGTAGCGGGAGGGGGTGAGCAGTTCTTC CASSMVAGGGEQFF
TRBJ1-3 TRBV4-1 NA NA TGCGCCAGCAGCCAAGATCTTTGGGAGAACTCTGGAAACACCATATATTTT CASSQDLWENSGNTIYF
TRBJ1-1 TRBV19 TRBD1 NA TGTGCCACCAGGGGGAAGGATCTCACTGAAGCTTTCTTT CATRGKDLTEAFF
TRBJ1-2 TRBV5-1 NA NA TGCGCCAGCAGCCGGGACTGGCGATCTCGTACCTTC CASSRDWRSRTF
TRBJ1-5 TRBV7-8 TRBD1 NA TGTGCCAGCAGCATTAGTGGAGACAGGGGTAGTCAGCCCCAGCATTTT CASSISGDRGSQPQHF
TRBJ2-2 TRBV5-4 NA NA TGTGCCAGCAGCTTATTAGGGGACACCGGGGAGCTGTTTTTT CASSLLGDTGELFF
TRBJ2-1 TRBV6-6 TRBD2 NA TGTGCCAGCAGGACTAGCGGGGGTGGCAATGAGCAGTTCTTC CASRTSGGGNEQFF
TRBJ2-2 TRBV5-4 TRBD1 NA TGTGCCAGCAGTCACCCCACACGGACAGGGGGCGCGGTCGGGGAGCTGTTTTTT CASSHPTRTGGAVGELFF
TRBJ2-7 TRBV7-2 TRBD2 medium-sized TGTGCCAGCAGCGTCACTAGCGGGATGAGGGACGAGCAGTACTTC CASSVTSGMRDEQYF
TRBJ2-7 TRBV5-1 NA NA TGCGCCAGCAGAGGAGAGGGCACCTACGAGCAGTACTTC CASRGEGTYEQYF
TRBJ1-3 TRBV11-2 TRBD1 NA TGTGCCAGCAGTCGACAGGGGGTAAATCAGGGTCGCTCTGGAAACACCATATATTTT CASSRQGVNQGRSGNTIYF
TRBJ1-2 TRBV6-5 NA NA TGTGCCAGCAGTTTAATCAGCTATGGCTACACCTTC CASSLISYGYTF
TRBJ2-1 TRBV6-5 NA NA TGTGCCAGCAGTTACTCCCCACCCAGACTAGAGCAGTTCTTC CASSYSPPRLEQFF
TRBJ2-1 TRBV10-2 NA few TGCGCCAGCAGTGAGTCGGGACGGGGGGAGCAGTTCTTC CASSESGRGEQFF
TRBJ2-2 TRBV19 TRBD1 NA TGTGCCAGTAGGAGACAGGGGCCGAACACCGGGGAGCTGTTTTTT CASRRQGPNTGELFF
TRBJ2-7 TRBV5-1 NA NA TGCGCCAGCAGCTTGGTTTTAGACAGGATCTACGAGCAGTACTTC CASSLVLDRIYEQYF
TRBJ1-1 TRBV6-5 NA once TGTGCCAGCAGTTACTCGGGAAGGGCTACTGAAGCTTTCTTT CASSYSGRATEAFF
TRBJ2-2 TRBV30 NA NA TGTGCCTTACGGGGGGCGTTAATGGCTGGGGAGCTGTTTTTT CALRGALMAGELFF
TRBJ2-1 TRBV6-1 TRBD2 NA TGTGCCAGCAGCTTACTAGCGGGGGGTAACAATGAGCAGTTCTTC CASSLLAGGNNEQFF
TRBJ2-7 TRBV29-1 NA NA TGCAGCGTTATCGGTCGGGCCTACGAGCAGTACTTC CSVIGRAYEQYF
TRBJ2-1 TRBV4-1 TRBD2 NA TGCGCCAGCAGCCAACATCTCGGGACGGGAATAAGCGGGAGGGCCAATGAGCAGTTCTTC CASSQHLGTGISGRANEQFF
TRBJ2-1 TRBV7-8 TRBD2 NA TGTGCCAGCAGCTCTGACGGACTAGCGGGGGGCTCCTACAATGAGCAGTTCTTC CASSSDGLAGGSYNEQFF
TRBJ2-2 TRBV5-1 NA NA TGCGCCAGCAGCTTCGGGCCCCCGGGATCCGGGGAGCTGTTTTTT CASSFGPPGSGELFF
TRBJ2-5 TRBV9 TRBD2 few TGTGCCAGCAGCGTAGGTAGAGCGGGAGTGCGAGAGACCCAGTACTTC CASSVGRAGVRETQYF
TRBJ1-3 TRBV9 NA NA TGTGCCAGCCAAACAAACCCTTCTGGAAACACCATATATTTT CASQTNPSGNTIYF